This T cell receptor (beta chain) was sequenced in a study of T-cell reconstitution after alpha-beta-depleted transplantation in children. This clonotype was seen a few times. This CDR3 is built from 13 residues. Germline V gene sequence: CDR1 MGHRA, CDR2 YSYEKL. The trim removed 1 base at V and 15 bases at J, leaving 9 bases unmatched. Using unique molecular identifiers, the investigators prepared the TCRbeta library. TCRdb recomputed calls from the PCR reads with MiXCR, one row per CDR3 protein. The sample lists approximately 400,000 distinct CDR3 sequences, roughly a tenth seen once, with 4.5% to 7% in the top ten.

The receptor comes from a human donor who donated a stem cell graft to a child with acute myeloid leukemia. Sequences were derived from PBMCs from the stem cell graft donor, sampled from the stem cell graft. The chain carries TRBV4-1 and TRBJ2-1, with 7 positions matching TRBD2. DNA of the CDR3: TGCGCCAGCAGCCAAGTACCAGCGGGGATGCTGTTCTTC. This codes for CASSQVPAGMLFF.